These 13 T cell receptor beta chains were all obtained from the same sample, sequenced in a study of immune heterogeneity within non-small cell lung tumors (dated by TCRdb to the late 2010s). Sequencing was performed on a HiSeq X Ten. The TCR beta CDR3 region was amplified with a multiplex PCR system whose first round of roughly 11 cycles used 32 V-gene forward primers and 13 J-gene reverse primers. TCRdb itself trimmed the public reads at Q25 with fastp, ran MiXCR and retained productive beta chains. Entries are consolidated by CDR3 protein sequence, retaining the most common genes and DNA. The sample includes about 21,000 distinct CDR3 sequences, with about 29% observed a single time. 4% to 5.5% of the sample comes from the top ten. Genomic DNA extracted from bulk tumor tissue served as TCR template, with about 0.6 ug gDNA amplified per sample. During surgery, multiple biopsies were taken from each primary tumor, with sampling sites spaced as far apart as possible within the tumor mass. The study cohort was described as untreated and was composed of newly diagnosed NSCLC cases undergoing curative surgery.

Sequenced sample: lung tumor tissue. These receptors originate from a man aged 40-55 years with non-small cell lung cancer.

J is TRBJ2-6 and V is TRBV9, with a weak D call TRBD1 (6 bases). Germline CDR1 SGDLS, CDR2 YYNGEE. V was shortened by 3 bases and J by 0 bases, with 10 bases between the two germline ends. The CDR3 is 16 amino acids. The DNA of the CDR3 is TGTGCCAGCAGCGAGACAGGAAGCTCTGGGGCCAACGTCCTGACTTTC. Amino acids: CASSETGSSGANVLTF.

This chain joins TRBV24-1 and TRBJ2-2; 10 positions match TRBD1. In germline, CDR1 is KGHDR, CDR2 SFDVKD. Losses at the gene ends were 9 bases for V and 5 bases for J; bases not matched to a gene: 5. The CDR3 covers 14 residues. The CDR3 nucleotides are TGTGCCACCCAGACAGGGGGCGGAACCGGGGAGCTGTTTTTT. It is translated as CATQTGGGTGELFF.

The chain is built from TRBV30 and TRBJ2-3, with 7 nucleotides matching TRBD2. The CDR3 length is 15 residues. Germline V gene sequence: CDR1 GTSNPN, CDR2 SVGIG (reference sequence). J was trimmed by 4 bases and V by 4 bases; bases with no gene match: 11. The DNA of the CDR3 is TGTGCCTGGAAACCAGCGGGATATGTTGCAGATACGCAGTATTTT. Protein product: CAWKPAGYVADTQYF. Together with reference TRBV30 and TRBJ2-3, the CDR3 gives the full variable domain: SQTIHQWPATLVQPVGSPLSLECTVEGTSNPNLYWYRQAAGRGLQLLFYSVGIGQISSEVPQNLSASRPQDRQFILSSKKLLLSDSGFYLCAWKPAGYVADTQYFGPGTRLTVL.

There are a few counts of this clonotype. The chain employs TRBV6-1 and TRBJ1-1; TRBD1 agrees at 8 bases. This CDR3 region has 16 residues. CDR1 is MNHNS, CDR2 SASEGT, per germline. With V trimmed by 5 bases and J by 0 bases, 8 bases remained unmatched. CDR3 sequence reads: CASSRRTGTMNTEAFF. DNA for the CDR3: TGTGCCAGCAGTCGCCGGACAGGGACCATGAACACTGAAGCTTTCTTT.

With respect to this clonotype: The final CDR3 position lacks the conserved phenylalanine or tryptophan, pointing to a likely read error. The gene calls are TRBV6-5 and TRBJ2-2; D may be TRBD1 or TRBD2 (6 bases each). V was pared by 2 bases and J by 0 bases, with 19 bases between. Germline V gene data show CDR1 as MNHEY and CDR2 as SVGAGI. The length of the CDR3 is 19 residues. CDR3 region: CASSYEGGGWRANTGELFS. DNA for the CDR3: TGTGCCAGCAGTTACGAAGGGGGTGGGTGGAGGGCGAACACCGGGGAGCTGTTTTCT.

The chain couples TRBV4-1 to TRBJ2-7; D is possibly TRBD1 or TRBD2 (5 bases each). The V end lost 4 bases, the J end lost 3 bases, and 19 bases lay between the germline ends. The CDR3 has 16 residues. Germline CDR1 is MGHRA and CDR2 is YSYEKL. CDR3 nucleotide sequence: TGCGCCAGCAGCCTAACCATCGGTGGGGGAAGCTACGAGCAGTACTTC. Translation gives CASSLTIGGGSYEQYF.

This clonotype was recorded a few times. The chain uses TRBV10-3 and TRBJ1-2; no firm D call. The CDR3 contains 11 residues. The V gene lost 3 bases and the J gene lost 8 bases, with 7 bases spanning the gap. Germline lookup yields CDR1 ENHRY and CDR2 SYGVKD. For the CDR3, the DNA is TGTGCCATCAGTGATTCTAAAGGCTACACCTTC. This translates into CAISDSKGYTF.

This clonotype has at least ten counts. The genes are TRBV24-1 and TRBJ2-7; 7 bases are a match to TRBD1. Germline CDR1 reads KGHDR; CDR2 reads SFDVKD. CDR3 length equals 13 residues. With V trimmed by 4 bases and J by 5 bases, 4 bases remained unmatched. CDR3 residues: CATSDGTVDEQYF. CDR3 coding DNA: TGTGCCACCAGTGACGGGACAGTAGACGAGCAGTACTTC.

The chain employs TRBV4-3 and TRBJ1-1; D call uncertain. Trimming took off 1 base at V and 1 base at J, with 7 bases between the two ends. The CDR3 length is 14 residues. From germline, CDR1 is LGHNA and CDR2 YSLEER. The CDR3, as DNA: TGCGCCAGCAGCCAAGGACAAACGAACACTGAAGCTTTCTTT. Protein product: CASSQGQTNTEAFF.

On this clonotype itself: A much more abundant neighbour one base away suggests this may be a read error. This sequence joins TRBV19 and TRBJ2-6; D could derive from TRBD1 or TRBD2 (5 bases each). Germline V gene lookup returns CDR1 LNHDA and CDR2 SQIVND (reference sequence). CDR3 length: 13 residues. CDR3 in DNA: TGTGCCAGTAGTATAGCCGGGGCCAACGTCGTGACTTTC. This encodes CASSIAGANVVTF.

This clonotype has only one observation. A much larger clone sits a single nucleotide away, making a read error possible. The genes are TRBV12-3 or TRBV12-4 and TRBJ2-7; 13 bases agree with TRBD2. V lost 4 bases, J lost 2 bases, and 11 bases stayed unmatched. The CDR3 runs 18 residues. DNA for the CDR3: TGTGCCAGCAGTTCCCTCCACGGACTAGCGGGAGTCGCCTACGAGCAGTACTTC. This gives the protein CASSSLHGLAGVAYEQYF.

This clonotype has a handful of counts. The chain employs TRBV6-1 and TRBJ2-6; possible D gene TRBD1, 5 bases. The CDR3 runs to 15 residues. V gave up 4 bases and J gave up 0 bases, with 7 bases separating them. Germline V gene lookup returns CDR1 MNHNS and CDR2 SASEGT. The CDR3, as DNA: TGTGCCAGCAGTGGGGGCAGCTCTGGGGCCAACGTCCTGACTTTC. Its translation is CASSGGSSGANVLTF.

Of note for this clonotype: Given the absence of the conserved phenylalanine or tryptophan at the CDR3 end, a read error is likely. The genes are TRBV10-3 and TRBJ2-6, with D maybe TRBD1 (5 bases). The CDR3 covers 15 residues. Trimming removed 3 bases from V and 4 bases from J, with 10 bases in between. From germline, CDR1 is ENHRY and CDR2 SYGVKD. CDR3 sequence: CAISEGASGANVLTL. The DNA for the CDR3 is TGTGCCATCAGTGAAGGGGCCTCGGGGGCCAACGTCCTGACTTTA.